The present TCR beta chain was sequenced within a study of blood T cell repertoires in COVID-19 (dated by TCRdb to the early 2020s). Background for the entire study: Samples from collaborators originated in the United States, Italy and Spain and spanned both the acute and convalescent phases of COVID-19. The material from the prospective study consisted of cDNA or gDNA derived from T cells, B-cell-depleted T cells, or PBMCs. Deeply sampled blood TCRbeta repertoires from subjects exposed to, actively infected with, or recovered from COVID-19 were included in the dataset. The repertoires were released in a freely available public database intended as a resource for research on the immune response to SARS-CoV-2. Samples came from the ongoing ImmuneRACE study (first 160 participants) plus 1,254 subjects from 6 global collaborators. Sample metadata almost always included a de-identified subject ID, COVID-19 status, age in years and sex. HLA class I and class II types, where available, came from metadata supplied by the sample provider rather than from assay-based typing. What the study reported, not specific to this receptor: How much clinical and demographic metadata was included differed by source and by participant, and the metadata was provided uncurated.

Samples from volunteer blood donors who had recovered from COVID-19 were contributed by a second Seattle source. The collaborating institutions used their own protocols to collect whole blood in K2EDTA tubes. For TCRbeta analysis, collaborators shipped samples in one of three forms: frozen whole blood, isolated PBMCs, or DNA extracted from either of those sample types. V gives up 0 bases and J gives up 6 bases, and the segment between their germline ends measures 12 bases. CDR3 length: 14 amino acids, cysteine to phenylalanine. Only CDR3 DNA is held: 42 bases, read in frame from base 1. Taken from the germline V gene, the CDR1 and CDR2 loops are SGHNT and YENEEA. TCRbeta CDR3 regions were amplified from genomic DNA by means of the immunoSEQ Assay, a bias-controlled multiplex PCR. The authors' pipeline ran thus. The number of nucleated cells in each sample was estimated by amplification of reference gene primers within the assay. To quantify the absolute abundance of each unique TCRbeta CDR3 rearrangement, sequence reads were collapsed and filtered. For each sample, productive Simpson clonality was calculated as the square root of Simpson's diversity index across productive rearrangements. TCRdb stores this immuneACCESS table with in-frame sequences only. Part of the clones is absent; in the studies checked, under half of the shortfall reflects unresolved V genes, and no reason is known for the rest. Clonal size and the V and J genes are those of that table, whereas D and trimming came from the DNA. The table for this sample lists about 300,000 clones; about four fifths of them were counted only once. The ten largest account for over 8.5% of the sample.

As to this clone: Its recognized antigen is unknown. Base qualities are not provided; no much larger clone lies one nucleotide away.

The sequencing input was peripheral blood. This clonotype was sampled from a woman aged 50 to 65 who had recovered from COVID-19. The chain links TRBV11-3 with TRBJ2-7; no D gene call is confident. The CDR3 region reads CASSLEFLVSEQYF. The sequenced DNA is TGTGCCAGCAGCTTAGAATTTCTTGTGAGCGAGCAGTACTTC.